This TCR beta chain was recorded in a study of spatial heterogeneity in lung cancer. Whole-study findings and limits: Counts of expanded alpha and beta TCRs within tumors tracked the tumor nonsynonymous mutation count.

About this clonotype itself: Its antigen is not known.

V was pared by 9 bases and J by 1 base, with 11 bases of the junction left unmatched. CDR1 is MNHEY and CDR2 is SVGEGT in the germline V gene. The CDR3 is made up of 16 amino acids. The sample's time point: sample taken at primary tumor resection. TCRdb called the 5' RACE reads again in MiXCR, with one record for every CDR3 protein. The sample consists of 7,000 to 10,000 distinct CDR3 sequences, roughly a tenth of them appearing once. The sequenced sample was lung tumor tissue, obtained at surgery. This receptor was obtained from a male donor with early-stage non-small cell lung cancer. The rearrangement joins TRBV6-2 or TRBV6-3 to TRBJ2-4, with TRBD1 matching 8 bases. DNA for the CDR3: TGTGCCAGACTGGACAGGGACCGCCTGGCCAAAAACATTCAGTACTTC. This gives the protein CARLDRDRLAKNIQYF.